This record concerns one T cell receptor (beta chain) sequence. Its target is unknown. The sample comes from a study of PD-1 blockade in classical Hodgkin lymphoma. Notes on the study in general: At C4D1, TCR diversity had climbed significantly for CD4+ cells, though not for CD8+ cells. Before treatment, complete responders showed about the same diversity as newly diagnosed patients.

Time point reported: cycle 4 day 1 (C4D1), after more than 5 weeks of nivolumab. Each of the patients experienced relapse following autologous stem cell transplantation, and their brentuximab vedotin exposure differed. The table came from immunoSEQ multiplex PCR; TCRdb's copy has only in-frame clones and leaves some out. This sample has about 41,000 clones, with roughly two thirds found just once. J gave up 2 bases and V 6 bases, and 5 bases lay outside the gene matches. The CDR3 extends over 14 amino acids. The germline CDR1 and CDR2 sequences are MDHEN and SYDVKM. Sequenced here: peripheral blood mononuclear cells (PBMCs), sampled before the fourth cycle of nivolumab. V gene TRBV28 combines with J gene TRBJ1-2; TRBD1 matches at 8 bases. This receptor was identified in a human donor with classical Hodgkin lymphoma. DNA of the CDR3: TGTGCCAGCAGCCGGGACAGGCGGAACTATGGCTACACCTTC. Translating gives CASSRDRRNYGYTF.